These 12 T cell receptor beta chains came from one sample sequenced in a study of T cell responses to AZD1222 COVID-19 vaccine. Only in-frame clones appear in the TCRdb table, and some are missing; sequencing was by immunoSEQ multiplex PCR. The data show 100,000 to 120,000 clones, with roughly 85% seen just once and around 3% held by the top ten. Sequenced here: peripheral blood, sampled on day 0 of AZD1222 vaccination. The receptor source for this set is an adult in good health.

The chain couples TRBV3-1 (or the pseudogene TRBV3-2) to TRBJ2-1; TRBD1 agrees at 7 bases. This CDR3 spans 13 amino acids. V shed 4 bases, J shed 9 bases, and the junction held 6 bases outside the gene matches. CDR1 is LGHDT and CDR2 is YNNKEL in the germline V gene (reference sequence). The CDR3: CASSPRTGTEQFF. The CDR3 region has the DNA TGTGCCAGCAGCCCGCGGACAGGCACTGAGCAGTTCTTC.

This rearrangement joins TRBV29-1 to TRBJ2-7; weak D call: TRBD1 (6 bases). The CDR3 totals 11 residues. In germline, CDR1 is SQVTM, CDR2 ANQGSEA. Trimming left V 6 bases short and J 2 bases short, with 8 bases between. The CDR3 DNA reads as TGCAGCGTAGGACAGACCTACGAGCAGTACTTC. As protein: CSVGQTYEQYF.

The V call is TRBV19, the J call TRBJ1-3, with D possibly TRBD1 on 6 matching bases. The V gene lost 6 bases and the J gene lost 1 base, with 16 bases spanning the gap. The CDR3 has 16 residues. The germline V gene encodes CDR1 LNHDA and CDR2 SQIVND (reference sequence). The CDR3 sequence is CASSGWRQGSGNTIYF. DNA for the CDR3: TGTGCCAGTAGCGGTTGGCGTCAGGGGTCTGGAAACACCATATATTTT. Complete variable domain (other parts from reference TRBV19 and TRBJ1-3): DGGITQSPKYLFRKEGQNVTLSCEQNLNHDAMYWYRQDPGQGLRLIYYSQIVNDFQKGDIAEGYSVSREKKESFPLTVTSAQKNPTAFYLCASSGWRQGSGNTIYFGEGSWLTVV.

The V and J genes are TRBV19 and TRBJ2-2, with D possibly called TRBD1 or TRBD2 (5 bases each). Looked up from germline, CDR1 is LNHDA and CDR2 is SQIVND (reference sequence). This CDR3 has 14 residues. V dropped 5 bases and J dropped 5 bases, with 12 bases sitting between them. The CDR3 loop reads CASSLTGGTGELFF. The CDR3 bases are TGTGCCAGTAGTCTAACAGGCGGGACCGGGGAGCTGTTTTTT.

The chain is built from TRBV5-3 and TRBJ2-7, with TRBD2 identical over 8 bases. TRBV5-3 is an open reading frame, and its role is uncertain. CDR3 length: 20 residues. Losses at the gene ends were 2 bases for V and 2 bases for J; bases not matched to a gene: 21. CDR3 protein: CARSLRGSGAGRYAAYEQYF. The CDR3 coding sequence is TGTGCCAGAAGCTTAAGGGGTAGCGGGGCCGGACGCTACGCAGCCTACGAGCAGTACTTC.

This chain links TRBV3-1 (or the pseudogene TRBV3-2) with TRBJ1-5; 8 positions match TRBD1. Germline CDR1 and CDR2: LGHDT and YNNKEL (reference sequence). CDR3 length: 16 amino acids. With 1 base clipped from V and 1 base from J, the junction kept 3 bases outside the gene matches. In DNA form, the CDR3 reads TGTGCCAGCAGCCAAGGAGACAGGGGAAGCAATCAGCCCCAGCATTTT. It translates to CASSQGDRGSNQPQHF.

The chain couples TRBV5-1 to TRBJ2-5; no firm D call. This CDR3 spans 15 amino acids. CDR1 and CDR2 (germline): SGHRS, YFSETQ. Between the trimmed V and J ends, which lost 3 bases and 0 bases, there was a span of 12 bases. This CDR3 is CASSSWSADQETQYF. The CDR3 region has the DNA TGCGCCAGCAGCTCCTGGTCGGCAGACCAAGAGACCCAGTACTTC.

The DNA for the CDR3 is TGTGCCAGCAGTCGCTTGGTGGGAGGGGTCCAGGATACGCAGTATTTT. Translating gives CASSRLVGGVQDTQYF. The J gene is TRBJ2-3, the V gene TRBV3-1 (or the pseudogene TRBV3-2); 7 bases fit TRBD2. J gave up 6 bases and V 6 bases, and 15 bases lay outside the gene matches. Germline V gives CDR1 LGHDT, CDR2 YNNKEL (reference sequence). This CDR3 is built from 16 residues.

The rearrangement joins TRBV28 to TRBJ1-5; D gene unclear. The germline V and J ends were trimmed by 6 bases and 9 bases, with 12 bases remaining between them. Per the germline V gene, CDR1 is MDHEN and CDR2 is SYDVKM. The CDR3 loop spans 12 amino acids. Written as DNA, the CDR3 is TGTGCCAGCAGCCGTCCCCGGGGGCCCCAGCATTTT. Its translation is CASSRPRGPQHF.

The chain joins TRBV5-1 to TRBJ2-3; 7 bases fit TRBD1. The CDR3 has 16 residues. CDR1 is SGHRS and CDR2 is YFSETQ in the germline V gene. V shed 3 bases, J shed 1 base, and the junction held 8 bases outside the gene matches. The CDR3 DNA reads as TGCGCCAGCAGCTCGACAGGGCTCGGGGGCACAGATACGCAGTATTTT. Translating gives CASSSTGLGGTDTQYF.

The chain combines TRBV6-2 or TRBV6-3 with TRBJ1-2; a possible D gene is TRBD1 (5 bases). This CDR3 region has 13 residues. Trimming shortened V by 2 bases and J by 7 bases, and 11 bases separated the two germline ends. Germline-derived CDR1 and CDR2 are MNHEY and SVGEGT. The DNA of the CDR3 is TGTGCCAGCAGTTACGGGGGACGGGTTGGCTACACCTTC. Translated, it gives CASSYGGRVGYTF.

This sequence joins TRBV2 and TRBJ1-1; D may be TRBD1 (5 bases). Germline CDR1 and CDR2: SNHLY and FYNNEI. The CDR3 contains 15 residues. The V and J ends lost 5 bases and 1 base respectively, with 14 bases between them. In DNA form, the CDR3 reads TGTGCCAGCAGTCGGCAGGGAAGGGGGAACACTGAAGCTTTCTTT. This gives the protein CASSRQGRGNTEAFF.